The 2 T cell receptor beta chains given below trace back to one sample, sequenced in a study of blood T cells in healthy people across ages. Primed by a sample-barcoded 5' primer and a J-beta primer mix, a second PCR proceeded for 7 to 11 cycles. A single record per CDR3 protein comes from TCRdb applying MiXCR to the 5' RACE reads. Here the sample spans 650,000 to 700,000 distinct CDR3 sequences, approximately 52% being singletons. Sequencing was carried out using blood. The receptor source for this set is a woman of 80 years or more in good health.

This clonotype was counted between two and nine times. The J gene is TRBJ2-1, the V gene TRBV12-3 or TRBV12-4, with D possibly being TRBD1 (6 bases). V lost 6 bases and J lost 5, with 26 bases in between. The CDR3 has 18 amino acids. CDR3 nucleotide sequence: TGTGCCAGCAGCCGAGGGGGAACATCCCTTGTCCGGGACAATGAGCAGTTCTTC. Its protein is CASSRGGTSLVRDNEQFF.

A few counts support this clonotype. CDR3 protein: CASSLRGPSTEAFF. DNA of the CDR3: TGTGCCAGCAGTTTAAGGGGCCCGAGCACTGAAGCTTTCTTT. The chain uses TRBV27 and TRBJ1-1, with TRBD1 as a possible D gene (5 bases). Germline V gene sequence: CDR1 MNHEY, CDR2 SMNVEV (reference sequence). This CDR3 spans 14 amino acids. Trimming removed 2 bases from V and 4 bases from J, with 11 bases in between.